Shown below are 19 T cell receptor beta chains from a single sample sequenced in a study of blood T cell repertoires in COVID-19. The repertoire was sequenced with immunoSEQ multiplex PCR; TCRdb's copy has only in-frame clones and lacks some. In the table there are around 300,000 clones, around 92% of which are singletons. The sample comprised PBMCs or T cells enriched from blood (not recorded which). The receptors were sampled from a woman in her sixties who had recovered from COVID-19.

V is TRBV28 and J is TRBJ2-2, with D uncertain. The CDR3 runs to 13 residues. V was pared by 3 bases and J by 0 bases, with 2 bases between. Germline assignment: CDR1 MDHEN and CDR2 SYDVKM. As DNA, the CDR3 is TGTGCCAGCAGTTTTACGAACACCGGGGAGCTGTTTTTT. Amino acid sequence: CASSFTNTGELFF.

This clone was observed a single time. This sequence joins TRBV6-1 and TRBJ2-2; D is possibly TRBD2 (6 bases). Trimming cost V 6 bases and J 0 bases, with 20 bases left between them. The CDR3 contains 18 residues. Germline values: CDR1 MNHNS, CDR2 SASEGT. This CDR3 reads CASREPSGSGSNTGELFF. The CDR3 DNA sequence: TGTGCCAGCAGGGAACCCTCGGGTAGCGGCTCGAACACCGGGGAGCTGTTTTTT.

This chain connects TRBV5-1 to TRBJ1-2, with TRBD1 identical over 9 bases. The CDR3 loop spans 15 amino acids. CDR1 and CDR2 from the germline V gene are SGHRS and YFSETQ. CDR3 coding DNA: TGCGCAACTACAGCGGGGACAGGGATCCCCTATGGCTACACCTTC. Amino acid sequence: CATTAGTGIPYGYTF.

The CDR3 nucleotides read TGTGCCAGCACCCGGGGGGGTTTGAACACTGAAGCTTTCTTT. Translation gives CASTRGGLNTEAFF. The chain has TRBV28 and TRBJ1-1, with a weak D call TRBD1 (5 bases). Germline V gene sequence: CDR1 MDHEN, CDR2 SYDVKM. The CDR3 has 14 residues. V lost 7 bases and J 0 bases, leaving 12 bases between the germline ends. The variable domain in full, with the rest retrieved from reference TRBV28 and TRBJ1-1, is DVKVTQSSRYLVKRTGEKVFLECVQDMDHENMFWYRQDPGLGLRLIYFSYDVKMKEKGDIPEGYSVSREKKERFSLILESASTNQTSMYLCASTRGGLNTEAFFGQGTRLTVV.

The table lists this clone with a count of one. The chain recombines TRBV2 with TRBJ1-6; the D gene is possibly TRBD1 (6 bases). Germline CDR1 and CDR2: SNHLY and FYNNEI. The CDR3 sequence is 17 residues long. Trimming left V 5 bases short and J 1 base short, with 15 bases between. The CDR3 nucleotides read TGTGCCAGCAGTAACCCGGGACAAGGGTCCTATAATTCACCCCTCCACTTT. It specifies CASSNPGQGSYNSPLHF.

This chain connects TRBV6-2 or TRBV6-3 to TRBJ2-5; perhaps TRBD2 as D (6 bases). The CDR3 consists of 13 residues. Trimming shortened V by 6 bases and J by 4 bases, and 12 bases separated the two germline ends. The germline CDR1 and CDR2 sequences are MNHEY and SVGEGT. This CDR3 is CASSPPGVETQYF. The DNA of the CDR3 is TGTGCCAGCAGCCCGCCGGGGGTAGAGACCCAGTACTTC.

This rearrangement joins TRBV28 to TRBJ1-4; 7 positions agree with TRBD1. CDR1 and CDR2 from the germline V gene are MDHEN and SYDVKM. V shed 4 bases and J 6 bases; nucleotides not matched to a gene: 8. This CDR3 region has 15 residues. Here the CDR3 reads CASSSRQGGYEKLFF. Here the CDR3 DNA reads TGTGCCAGCAGTTCCCGACAGGGCGGATATGAAAAACTGTTTTTT.

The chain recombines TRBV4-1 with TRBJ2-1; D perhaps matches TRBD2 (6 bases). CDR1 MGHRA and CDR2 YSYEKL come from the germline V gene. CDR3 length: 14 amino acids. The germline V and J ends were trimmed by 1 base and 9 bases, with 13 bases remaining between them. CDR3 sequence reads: CASSQGAGPGEQFF. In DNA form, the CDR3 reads TGCGCCAGCAGCCAAGGGGCGGGGCCTGGTGAGCAGTTCTTC.

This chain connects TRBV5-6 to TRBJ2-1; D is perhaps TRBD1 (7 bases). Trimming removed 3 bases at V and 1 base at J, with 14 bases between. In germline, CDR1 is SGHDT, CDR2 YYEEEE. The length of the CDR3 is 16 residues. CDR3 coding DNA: TGTGCCAGCAGCTCCCTAGCAGGGGGGTCCTACAATGAGCAGTTCTTC. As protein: CASSSLAGGSYNEQFF.

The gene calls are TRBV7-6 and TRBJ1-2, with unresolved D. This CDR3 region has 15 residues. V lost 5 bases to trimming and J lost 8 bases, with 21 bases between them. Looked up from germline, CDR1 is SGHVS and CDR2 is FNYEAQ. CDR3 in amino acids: CASSPDQTSRLGYTF. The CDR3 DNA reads TGTGCCAGCAGCCCCGACCAGACAAGTCGTTTAGGCTACACCTTC.

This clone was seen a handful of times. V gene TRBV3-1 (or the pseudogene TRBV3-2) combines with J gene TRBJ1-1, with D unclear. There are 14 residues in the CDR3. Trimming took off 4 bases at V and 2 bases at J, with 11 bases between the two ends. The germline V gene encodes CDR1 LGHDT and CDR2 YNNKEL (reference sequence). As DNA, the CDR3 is TGTGCCAGCAGCCTACGTTCTAGAAACACTGAAGCTTTCTTT. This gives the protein CASSLRSRNTEAFF.

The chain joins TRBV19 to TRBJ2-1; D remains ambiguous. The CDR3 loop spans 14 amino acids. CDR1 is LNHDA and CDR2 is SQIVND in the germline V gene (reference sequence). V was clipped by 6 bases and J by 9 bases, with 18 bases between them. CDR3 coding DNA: TGTGCCAGTAGCGGGTATGAAATCTTCGGTGAGCAGTTCTTC. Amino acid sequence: CASSGYEIFGEQFF.

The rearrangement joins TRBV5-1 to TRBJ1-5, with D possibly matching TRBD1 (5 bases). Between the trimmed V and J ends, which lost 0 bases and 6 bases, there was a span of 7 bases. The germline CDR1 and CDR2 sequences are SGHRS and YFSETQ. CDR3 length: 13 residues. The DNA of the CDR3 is TGCGCCAGCAGCTTGGAGGGGTCTCAGCCCCAGCATTTT. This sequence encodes CASSLEGSQPQHF. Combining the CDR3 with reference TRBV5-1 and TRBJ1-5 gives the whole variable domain KAGVTQTPRYLIKTRGQQVTLSCSPISGHRSVSWYQQTPGQGLQFLFEYFSETQRNKGNFPGRFSGRQFSNSRSEMNVSTLELGDSALYLCASSLEGSQPQHFGDGTRLSIL.

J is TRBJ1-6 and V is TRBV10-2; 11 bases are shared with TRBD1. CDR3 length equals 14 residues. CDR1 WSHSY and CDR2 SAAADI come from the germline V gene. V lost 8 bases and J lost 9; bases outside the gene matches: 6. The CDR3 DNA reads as TGCGCCAGCGGGGACAGGGGGATCGGTTCACCCCTCCACTTT. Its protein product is CASGDRGIGSPLHF.

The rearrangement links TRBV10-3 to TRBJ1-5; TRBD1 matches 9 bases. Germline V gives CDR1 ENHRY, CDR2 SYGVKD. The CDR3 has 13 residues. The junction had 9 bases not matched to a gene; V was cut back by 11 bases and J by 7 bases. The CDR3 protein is CAAGQGGDQPQHF. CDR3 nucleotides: TGTGCCGCGGGACAGGGAGGTGACCAGCCCCAGCATTTT.

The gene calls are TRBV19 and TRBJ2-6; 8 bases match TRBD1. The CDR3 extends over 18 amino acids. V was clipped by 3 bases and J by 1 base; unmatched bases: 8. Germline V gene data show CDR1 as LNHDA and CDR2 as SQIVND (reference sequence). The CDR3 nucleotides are TGTGCCAGTAGTATCACCGGGACAGGAACGTCTGGGGCCAACGTCCTGACTTTC. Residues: CASSITGTGTSGANVLTF. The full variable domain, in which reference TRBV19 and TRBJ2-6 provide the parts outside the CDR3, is DGGITQSPKYLFRKEGQNVTLSCEQNLNHDAMYWYRQDPGQGLRLIYYSQIVNDFQKGDIAEGYSVSREKKESFPLTVTSAQKNPTAFYLCASSITGTGTSGANVLTFGAGSRLTVL.

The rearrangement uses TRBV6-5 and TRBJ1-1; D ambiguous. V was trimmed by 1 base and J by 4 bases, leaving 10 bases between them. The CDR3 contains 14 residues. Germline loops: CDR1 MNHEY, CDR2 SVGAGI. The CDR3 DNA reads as TGTGCCAGCAGTTACTTTTCCAGAGGCACTGAAGCTTTCTTT. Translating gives CASSYFSRGTEAFF.

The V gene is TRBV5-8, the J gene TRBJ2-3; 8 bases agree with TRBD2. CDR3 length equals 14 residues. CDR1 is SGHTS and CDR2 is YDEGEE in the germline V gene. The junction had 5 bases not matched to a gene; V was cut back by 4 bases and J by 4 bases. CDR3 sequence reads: CASSERELPDTQYF. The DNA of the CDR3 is TGTGCCAGCAGCGAGCGGGAGCTCCCAGATACGCAGTATTTT.

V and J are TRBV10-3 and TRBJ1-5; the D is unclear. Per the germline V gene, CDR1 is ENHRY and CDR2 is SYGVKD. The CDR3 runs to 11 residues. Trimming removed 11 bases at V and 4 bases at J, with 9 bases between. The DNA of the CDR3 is TGTGCCGCCGGGAGAAATCAGCCCCAGCATTTT. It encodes CAAGRNQPQHF.